The T cell receptor (beta chain) under discussion was sequenced for a study of response to subunit inactivated influenza vaccine. General study points: The authors put forward the suggestion that each seasonal influenza vaccination may bring in only a limited number of new T cells.

This clonotype was found a few times. Its antigen remains unknown. CDR3 length: 12 amino acids. Germline V gene data show CDR1 as DFQATT and CDR2 as SNEGSKA (reference sequence). The V gene lost 5 bases and the J gene lost 8 bases, with 10 bases spanning the gap. Via MiXCR, TCRdb re-called the RT-PCR reads, giving one row per CDR3 protein. The sample includes 500,000 to 600,000 distinct CDR3 sequences, approximately 15% of them seen just once. The material was CD4+ T cells sorted from PBMCs, obtained around 2 years after vaccination. The clonotype comes from a man between 45 and 75 years old who received an inactivated influenza vaccine. This chain connects TRBV20-1 to TRBJ1-6; no reliable D call. The CDR3 loop reads CSAEAGDSPLHF. CDR3 in DNA: TGCAGTGCTGAGGCAGGAGATTCACCCCTCCACTTT.